The 18 T cell receptor beta chains listed next were all sequenced from one sample in a study of blood T cell repertoires in COVID-19. TCRdb keeps only in-frame clones here, not all; method: immunoSEQ multiplex PCR. Of under 200,000 clones in the sample, approximately 83% were seen once. The specimen was peripheral blood. Source of these receptors: a human donor with acute or convalescent COVID-19. The donor label of this sample is uncertain.

The chain links TRBV28 to TRBJ1-6; 7 positions match TRBD1. The CDR3 is made up of 14 amino acids. The V gene end was trimmed by 5 bases and the J gene end by 6 bases; junction bases not matched to a gene: 4. Germline CDR1 is MDHEN and CDR2 is SYDVKM. CDR3 sequence reads: CASSPGTVNSPLHF. The CDR3 nucleotides read TGTGCCAGCAGTCCAGGGACAGTTAATTCACCCCTCCACTTT.

This clone was observed a handful of times. The genes are TRBV9 and TRBJ1-2; 7 nucleotides agree with TRBD1. Germline values: CDR1 SGDLS, CDR2 YYNGEE. V lost 0 bases and J lost 2; bases outside the gene matches: 4. The CDR3 consists of 15 residues. The CDR3: CASSVAPGGNYGYTF. CDR3 nucleotide sequence: TGTGCCAGCAGCGTAGCGCCAGGGGGAAACTATGGCTACACCTTC.

V usage is TRBV18 and J usage is TRBJ1-1, with 7 nucleotides matching TRBD1. With V trimmed by 4 bases and J by 4 bases, 9 bases remained unmatched. Per germline, CDR1 KGHSH and CDR2 LQKENI. The CDR3 runs 15 residues. The CDR3 DNA is TGTGCCAGCTCACTGTTGGGACAGTCGGGCACTGAAGCTTTCTTT. This translates into CASSLLGQSGTEAFF.

The chain employs TRBV15 and TRBJ2-1; 10 bases agree with TRBD1. The CDR3 is made up of 14 amino acids. Germline V CDR1 and CDR2: LNHNV, YYDKDF (reference sequence). The J segment lost 6 bases and the V segment lost 4 bases, leaving 3 bases of the junction unmatched. DNA of the CDR3: TGTGCCACCAGCACTGGACAGGGGGGCAATGAGCAGTTCTTC. This gives the protein CATSTGQGGNEQFF. The complete variable domain, with remaining parts taken from reference TRBV15 and TRBJ2-1, reads DAMVIQNPRYQVTQFGKPVTLSCSQTLNHNVMYWYQQKSSQAPKLLFHYYDKDFNNEADTPDNFQSRRPNTSFCFLDIRSPGLGDTAMYLCATSTGQGGNEQFFGPGTRLTVL.

V usage is TRBV27 and J usage is TRBJ2-5, with 9 bases matching TRBD2. Germline values: CDR1 MNHEY, CDR2 SMNVEV (reference sequence). The ends lost 3 bases at V and 4 bases at J; junction bases unmatched: 6. The CDR3 extends over 15 amino acids. DNA of the CDR3: TGTGCCAGCAGTTTCCTAGCGGGGCCTGGAGAGACCCAGTACTTC. As protein: CASSFLAGPGETQYF.

The genes are TRBV5-4 and TRBJ1-3, with a weak D call TRBD1 (6 bases). CDR1 and CDR2 from the germline V gene are SGHNT and YYREEE (reference sequence). The V end was cut by 4 bases, the J end by 4 bases, with 18 bases between. The CDR3 loop spans 16 amino acids. The CDR3 DNA is TGTGCCAGCAGCCCCAGGGGTGGCTTAGTGGGAAACACCATATATTTT. Encoded protein: CASSPRGGLVGNTIYF.

The CDR3 sequence: CASSQDQKNTIYF. The CDR3 DNA sequence: TGTGCCAGCAGCCAAGATCAGAAAAACACCATATATTTT. The chain joins TRBV4-2 to TRBJ1-3; D gene ambiguous. This CDR3 is 13 amino acids long. V was clipped by 0 bases and J by 6 bases, with 6 bases between them. Per germline, CDR1 LGHNA and CDR2 YNFKEQ.

This clone came up a few times. The chain carries TRBV30 and TRBJ1-6; D call uncertain. This CDR3 spans 14 amino acids. With 1 base removed from V and 7 bases from J, the gap between germline ends came to 11 bases. CDR1 and CDR2 from the germline V gene are GTSNPN and SVGIG (reference sequence). The CDR3 region is CAWSEGVHNSPLHF. CDR3 coding DNA: TGTGCCTGGAGTGAGGGAGTGCACAATTCACCCCTCCACTTT.

The V call is TRBV11-2, the J call TRBJ2-5; 13 bases map to TRBD2. CDR3 length: 16 residues. J was trimmed by 5 bases and V by 5 bases; bases with no gene match: 8. Germline V gene lookup returns CDR1 SGHAT and CDR2 FQNNGV. CDR3: CASSPRLAGGTETQYF. The CDR3 nucleotides read TGTGCCAGCAGCCCCCGACTAGCGGGGGGAACGGAGACCCAGTACTTC.

This clone was recorded once. This chain uses TRBV15 with TRBJ1-1; D perhaps matches TRBD1 (6 bases). Per germline, CDR1 LNHNV and CDR2 YYDKDF (reference sequence). This CDR3 has 13 amino acids. Trimming took 3 bases from V and 5 from J, leaving 10 bases between them. CDR3 region: CATSRGAGTEAFF. CDR3 nucleotides: TGTGCCACCAGCAGGGGGGCTGGGACTGAAGCTTTCTTT.

This clone was seen a single time. The V gene is TRBV12-3 or TRBV12-4, the J gene TRBJ1-2, with a possible D match to TRBD1 (6 bases). The CDR3 has 13 amino acids. The V end was cut by 5 bases, the J end by 8 bases, with 15 bases between. The DNA for the CDR3 is TGTGCCAGCAGTAGAGACAGGACGGGCGGCTACACCTTC. Amino acid sequence: CASSRDRTGGYTF.

About this clone itself: A read error may account for a junction end that differs from germline. The rearrangement links TRBV28 to TRBJ2-7, with 7 bases that match TRBD2. Germline lookup yields CDR1 MDHEN and CDR2 SYDVKM. CDR3 length equals 14 residues. CDR3 sequence: CSIGGTAPSYEQYF. The CDR3 DNA reads as TGCTCCATCGGGGGGACTGCCCCCTCCTACGAGCAGTACTTC.

The chain uses TRBV29-1 and TRBJ1-1; 10 bases match TRBD1. After removal of 4 bases from V and 6 bases from J, the junction contained 8 bases not matched to a gene. The CDR3 contains 14 residues. Per germline, CDR1 SQVTM and CDR2 ANQGSEA. This CDR3 is CSVGSGDRGSEAFF. For the CDR3, the DNA is TGCAGCGTTGGGTCGGGGGACAGGGGCTCTGAAGCTTTCTTT.

This clone was observed a single time. This sequence joins TRBV5-4 and TRBJ2-2; D gene uncertain. The CDR3 loop spans 15 amino acids. In germline, CDR1 is SGHNT, CDR2 YYREEE (reference sequence). V gave up 1 base and J gave up 5 bases, with 12 bases separating them. In nucleotides, the CDR3 is TGTGCCAGCAGCTTGATGAAGCGAGGAACCGGGGAGCTGTTTTTT. Translated: CASSLMKRGTGELFF.

To note about this clone: The sample contains more than one DNA sequence encoding this CDR3. This chain uses TRBV19 with TRBJ2-7; TRBD2 aligns across 8 bases. Germline-derived CDR1 and CDR2 are LNHDA and SQIVND (reference sequence). Losses at the gene ends were 7 bases for V and 2 bases for J; bases not matched to a gene: 4. The CDR3 length is 13 residues. CDR3 loop: CASTSGGTYEQYF. CDR3 nucleotide sequence: TGTGCCAGTACCTCGGGGGGGACCTACGAGCAGTACTTC.

The gene calls are TRBV6-5 and TRBJ2-7, with 10 bases fitting TRBD1. The V gene's germline CDR1 is MNHEY and CDR2 SVGAGI. The CDR3 covers 14 residues. The V gene end was trimmed by 7 bases and the J gene end by 7 bases; junction bases not matched to a gene: 10. CDR3 DNA: TGTGCCAGCATCGCCCGGGACAGGGGTGAGGAGCAGTACTTC. It translates to CASIARDRGEEQYF.

This sequence joins TRBV28 and TRBJ2-7, with 14 positions matching TRBD2. The germline V gene has CDR1 MDHEN and CDR2 SYDVKM. V was pared by 5 bases and J by 2 bases, with 5 bases of the junction left unmatched. The CDR3 sequence is 16 residues long. CDR3 in DNA: TGTGCCAGCAGTCCTGGGACTAGCGGGAGACCCTACGAGCAGTACTTC. It specifies CASSPGTSGRPYEQYF.

The count of this clone is one. The chain has TRBV19 and TRBJ1-4; D remains ambiguous. The CDR3 spans 15 residues. The germline V gene encodes CDR1 LNHDA and CDR2 SQIVND (reference sequence). V was pared by 5 bases and J by 2 bases, with 12 bases between. The DNA of the CDR3 is TGTGCCAGTAGTGGTCCCCTAGGCACTAATGAAAAACTGTTTTTT. It yields the protein CASSGPLGTNEKLFF.